Presented here are 5 T cell receptor beta chains from one specimen sequenced in a study of blood T cells in healthy people across ages. For the second PCR, which ran for about 7 to 11 cycles, a sample-barcoded 5' primer and a J-beta primer mix were used. TCRdb fed the 5' RACE reads into MiXCR, producing one record per CDR3 protein. The repertoire holds about 1.4 million distinct CDR3 sequences, around 55% seen once, with 6.5% to 8.5% in the top ten. Sequencing input: blood. These TCRs come from a man in his late teens or twenties in good health.

The genes are TRBV12-5 and TRBJ1-4; 8 positions agree with TRBD1. This CDR3 has 15 residues. CDR1 LGHNT and CDR2 FRNRAP come from the germline V gene. V trimming: 1 base; J trimming: 5 bases; junction bases outside the gene matches: 3. CDR3 loop: CASGLGDRKNEKLFF. DNA for the CDR3: TGTGCTAGTGGTTTGGGGGACAGGAAGAATGAAAAACTGTTTTTT.

The chain recombines TRBV20-1 with TRBJ2-1; D uncertain. Germline values: CDR1 DFQATT, CDR2 SNEGSKA (reference sequence). This CDR3 is built from 14 residues. The ends were cut back, 3 bases at V and 7 bases at J, with 16 bases in the middle. CDR3 sequence: CSASLLGFGNEQFF. The CDR3 nucleotides read TGCAGTGCTAGTCTTCTGGGGTTCGGGAATGAGCAGTTCTTC.

This clonotype appeared a few times. The chain combines TRBV20-1 with TRBJ2-1; TRBD2 matches 8 bases. The germline CDR1 and CDR2 sequences are DFQATT and SNEGSKA (reference sequence). V lost 0 bases and J lost 10; bases outside the gene matches: 5. This CDR3 contains 13 residues. The CDR3 region has the DNA TGCAGTGCTAGAGATGCGGGAGGCTTCGAGCAGTTCTTC. It encodes CSARDAGGFEQFF.

This clonotype appeared a single time. The CDR3 bases are TGTGCCAGCAGCCAAAAGGGACCACCAGAGACCCAGTACTTC. Translated: CASSQKGPPETQYF. The chain employs TRBV6-2 or TRBV6-3 and TRBJ2-5, with D possibly called TRBD1 or TRBD2 (5 bases each). This CDR3 is 14 amino acids long. Germline CDR1 MNHEY, CDR2 SVGEGT. V lost 6 bases and J 4 bases, leaving 15 bases between the germline ends.

The gene calls are TRBV29-1 and TRBJ2-5, with 7 nucleotides matching TRBD2. This CDR3 contains 14 residues. V shed 6 bases and J 2 bases; nucleotides not matched to a gene: 9. In germline, CDR1 is SQVTM, CDR2 ANQGSEA. DNA for the CDR3: TGCAGCGTCCTTGGGCTAGCGGAGCAAGAGACCCAGTACTTC. Translated: CSVLGLAEQETQYF. Supplemented by reference TRBV29-1 and TRBJ2-5, the full variable domain reads SAVISQKPSRDICQRGTSLTIQCQVDSQVTMMFWYRQQPGQSLTLIATANQGSEATYESGFVIDKFPISRPNLTFSTLTVSNMSPEDSSIYLCSVLGLAEQETQYFGPGTRLLVL.